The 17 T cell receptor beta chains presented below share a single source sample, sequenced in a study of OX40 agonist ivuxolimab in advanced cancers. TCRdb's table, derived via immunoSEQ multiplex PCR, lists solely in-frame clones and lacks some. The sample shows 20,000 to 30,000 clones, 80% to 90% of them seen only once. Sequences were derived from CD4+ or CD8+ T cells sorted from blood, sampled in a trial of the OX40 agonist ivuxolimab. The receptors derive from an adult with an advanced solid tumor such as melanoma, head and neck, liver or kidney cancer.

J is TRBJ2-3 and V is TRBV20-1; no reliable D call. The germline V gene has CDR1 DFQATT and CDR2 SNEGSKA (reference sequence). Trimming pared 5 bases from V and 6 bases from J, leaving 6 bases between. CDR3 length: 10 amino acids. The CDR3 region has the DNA TGCAGTGCTGAAGAGGATACGCAGTATTTT. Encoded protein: CSAEEDTQYF.

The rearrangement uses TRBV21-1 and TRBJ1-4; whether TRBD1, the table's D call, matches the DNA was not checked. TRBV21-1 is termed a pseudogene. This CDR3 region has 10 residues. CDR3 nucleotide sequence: TGTGCCAGCTCCCTCCGGGACAGGGGTTTT. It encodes CASSLRDRGF.

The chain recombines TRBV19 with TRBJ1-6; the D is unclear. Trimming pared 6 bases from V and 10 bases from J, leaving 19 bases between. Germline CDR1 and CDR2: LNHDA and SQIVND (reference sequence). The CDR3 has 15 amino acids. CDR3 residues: CASSDTGGPGSPLHF. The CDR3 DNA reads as TGTGCCAGTAGCGACACGGGAGGCCCGGGGTCACCCCTCCACTTT.

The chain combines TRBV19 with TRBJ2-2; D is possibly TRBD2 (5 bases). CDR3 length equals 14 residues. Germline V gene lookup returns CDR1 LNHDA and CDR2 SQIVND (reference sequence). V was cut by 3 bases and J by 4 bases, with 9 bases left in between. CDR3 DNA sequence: TGTGCCAGTAGTATCCGGACTTCCACCGGGGAGCTGTTTTTT. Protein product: CASSIRTSTGELFF.

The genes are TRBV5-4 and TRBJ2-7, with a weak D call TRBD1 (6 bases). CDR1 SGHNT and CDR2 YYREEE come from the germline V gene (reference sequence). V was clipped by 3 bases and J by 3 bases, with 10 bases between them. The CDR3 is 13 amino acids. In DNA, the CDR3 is TGTGCCAGCAGCTACCGGGACAACTACGAGCAGTACTTC. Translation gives CASSYRDNYEQYF.

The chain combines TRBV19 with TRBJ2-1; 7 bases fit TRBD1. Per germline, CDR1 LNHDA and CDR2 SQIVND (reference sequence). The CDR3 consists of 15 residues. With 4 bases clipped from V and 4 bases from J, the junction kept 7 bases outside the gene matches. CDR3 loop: CASSSRDSPYNEQFF. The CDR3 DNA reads TGTGCCAGTAGTAGCCGGGACAGCCCTTACAATGAGCAGTTCTTC.

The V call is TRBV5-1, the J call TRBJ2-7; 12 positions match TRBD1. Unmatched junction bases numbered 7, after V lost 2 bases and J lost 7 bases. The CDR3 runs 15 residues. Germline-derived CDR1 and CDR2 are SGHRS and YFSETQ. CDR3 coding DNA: TGCGCCAGCAGCTTAACCGGGACAGGGGGCCAAGAGCAGTACTTC. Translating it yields CASSLTGTGGQEQYF.

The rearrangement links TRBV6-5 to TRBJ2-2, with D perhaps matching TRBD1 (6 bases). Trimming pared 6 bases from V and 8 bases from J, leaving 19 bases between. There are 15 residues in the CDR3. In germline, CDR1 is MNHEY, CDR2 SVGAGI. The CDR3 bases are TGTGCCAGCAGATTTCGACAGGACTTAGGGGGGGAGCTGTTTTTT. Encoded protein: CASRFRQDLGGELFF.

CDR3 sequence reads: CAWGGAISYGYTF. For the CDR3, the DNA is TGTGCCTGGGGCGGGGCCATCTCGTATGGCTACACCTTC. The rearrangement uses TRBV30 and TRBJ1-2; maybe TRBD1 (5 bases). This CDR3 has 13 amino acids. Germline loops: CDR1 GTSNPN, CDR2 SVGIG (reference sequence). The ends were cut back, 5 bases at V and 5 bases at J, with 15 bases in the middle.

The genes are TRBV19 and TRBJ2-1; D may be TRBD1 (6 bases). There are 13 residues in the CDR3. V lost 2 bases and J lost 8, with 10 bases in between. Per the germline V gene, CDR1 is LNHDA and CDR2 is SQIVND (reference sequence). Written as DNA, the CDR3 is TGTGCCAGTAGTATACGGCAGGGGTATGAGCAGTTCTTC. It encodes CASSIRQGYEQFF.

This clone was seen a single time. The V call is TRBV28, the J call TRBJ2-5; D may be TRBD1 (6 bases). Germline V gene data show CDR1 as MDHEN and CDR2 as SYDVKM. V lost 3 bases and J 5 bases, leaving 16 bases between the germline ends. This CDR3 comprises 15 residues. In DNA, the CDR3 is TGTGCCAGCAGTTTGGGGGCAGGGGAAGCGGAGACCCAGTACTTC. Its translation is CASSLGAGEAETQYF.

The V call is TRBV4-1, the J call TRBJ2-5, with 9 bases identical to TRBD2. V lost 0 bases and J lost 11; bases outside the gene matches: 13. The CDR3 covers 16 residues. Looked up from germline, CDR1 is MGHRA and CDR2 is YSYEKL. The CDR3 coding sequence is TGCGCCAGCAGCCAAGATCTGCGGGAGGGCCTATGGGAGCAGTACTTC. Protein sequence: CASSQDLREGLWEQYF.

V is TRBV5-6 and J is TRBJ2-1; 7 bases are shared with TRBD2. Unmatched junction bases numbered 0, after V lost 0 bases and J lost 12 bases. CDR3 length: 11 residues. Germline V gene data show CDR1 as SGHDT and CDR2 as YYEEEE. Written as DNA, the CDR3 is TGTGCCAGCAGCTTGGGCGGGGGGCAGTTCTTC. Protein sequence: CASSLGGGQFF.

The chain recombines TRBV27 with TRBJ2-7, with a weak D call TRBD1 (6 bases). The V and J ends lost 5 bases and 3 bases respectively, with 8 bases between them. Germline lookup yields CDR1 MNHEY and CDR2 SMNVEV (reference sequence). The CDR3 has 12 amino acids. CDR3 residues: CASSPTGYEQYF. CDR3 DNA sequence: TGTGCCAGCAGTCCGACAGGCTACGAGCAGTACTTC.

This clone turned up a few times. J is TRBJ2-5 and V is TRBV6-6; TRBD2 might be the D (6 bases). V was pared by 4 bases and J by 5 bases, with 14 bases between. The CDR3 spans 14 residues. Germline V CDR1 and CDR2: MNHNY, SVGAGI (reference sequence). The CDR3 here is CASSSGSETETQYF. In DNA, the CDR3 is TGTGCCAGCAGTTCCGGGAGCGAAACGGAGACCCAGTACTTC.

In DNA, the CDR3 is TGTGCCAGCAGCGAAGCAGGGAATCAGCCCCAGCATTTT. Translation: CASSEAGNQPQHF. The chain has TRBV27 and TRBJ1-5; weak D call: TRBD1 (5 bases). The CDR3 contains 13 residues. Trimming pared 6 bases from V and 4 bases from J, leaving 10 bases between. Germline V gene lookup returns CDR1 MNHEY and CDR2 SMNVEV (reference sequence).

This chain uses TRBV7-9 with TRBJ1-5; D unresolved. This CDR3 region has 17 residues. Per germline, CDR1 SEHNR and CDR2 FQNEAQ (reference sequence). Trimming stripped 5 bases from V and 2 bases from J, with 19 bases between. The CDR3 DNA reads TGTGCCAGCAGCCACCCTCGGGGAAGGGCCGGCAATCAGCCCCAGCATTTT. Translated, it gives CASSHPRGRAGNQPQHF.